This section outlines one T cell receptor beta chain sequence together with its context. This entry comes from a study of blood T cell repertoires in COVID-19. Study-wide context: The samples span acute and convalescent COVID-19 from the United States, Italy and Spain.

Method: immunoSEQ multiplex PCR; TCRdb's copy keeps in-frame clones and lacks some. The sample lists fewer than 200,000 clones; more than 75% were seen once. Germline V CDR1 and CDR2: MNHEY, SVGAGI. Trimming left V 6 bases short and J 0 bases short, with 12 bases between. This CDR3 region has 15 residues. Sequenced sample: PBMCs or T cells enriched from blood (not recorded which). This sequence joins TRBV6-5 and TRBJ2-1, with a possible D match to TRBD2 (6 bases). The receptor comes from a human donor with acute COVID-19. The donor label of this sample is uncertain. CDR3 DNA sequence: TGTGCCAGCAGGGGACTCCCGAGCTCCTACAATGAGCAGTTCTTC. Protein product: CASRGLPSSYNEQFF.